These T cell receptor beta chains were read from a single sample in a study of blood T cell repertoires in COVID-19. TCRdb's copy holds only in-frame clones and misses some; the assay was immunoSEQ multiplex PCR. In the table there are about 53,000 clones, 77% of which are singletons. The specimen was peripheral blood. Every receptor here comes from a man aged 65-85 years with active or convalescent COVID-19. CDR3s include the opening cysteine and the closing phenylalanine or tryptophan.

cdr3_aa	v_call	j_call
CASSPFVGGSNEQFF	TRBV5-1	TRBJ2-1
CASSSKGRGTEAFF	TRBV6-5	TRBJ1-1
CASSPWTGPQETQYF	TRBV28	TRBJ2-5
CASRFKNSYEQYF	TRBV12-3/TRBV12-4	TRBJ2-7
CASSLVGRGLDNEQFF	TRBV7-3	TRBJ2-1
CASSLSRGYGYTF	TRBV5-6	TRBJ1-2
CASSYGTGGGSEAFF	TRBV7-6	TRBJ1-1
CASSYTTGPDQPQHF	TRBV6-5	TRBJ1-5
CASSLGGQWGNYGYTF	TRBV7-9	TRBJ1-2
CASSPSRQATNEKLFF	TRBV7-6	TRBJ1-4
CASVTGRNTGELFF	TRBV19	TRBJ2-2
CASSYRRGQTDTQYF	TRBV5-5	TRBJ2-3
CASSQAAGVGYGYTF	TRBV4-2	TRBJ1-2
CATPEGGYEQYF	TRBV24-1	TRBJ2-7